The clone carrying this T cell receptor beta chain has at least ten counts. The antigen is unknown. One end of the junction does not line up with germline, which may come from a read error. Unique molecular identifiers featured in how the TCRbeta library was prepared. Via MiXCR, TCRdb re-called the PCR reads, giving one row per CDR3 protein. Counted here are roughly 250,000 distinct CDR3 sequences, around 7.8% occurring once; the ten biggest clones make up 6.3%. The data belong to a study of T-cell reconstitution after alpha-beta-depleted transplantation in children. Findings and limits, study-wide: As was reported, about two months after transplant, alpha-beta T cells came from several hundred expanded graft clones.

Germline V gene data show CDR1 as SGHVS and CDR2 as FQNEAQ. CDR3 length: 13 amino acids. The sample here was PBMCs, mostly from graft donor cells, taken 180 days after TCRalphabeta/CD19-depleted stem cell transplant. J is TRBJ1-6 and V is TRBV7-8; D gene uncertain. This sequence originates from a male patient under 18 who had a stem cell transplant for acute lymphoblastic leukemia, so the T cells may come from the graft donor. The CDR3 loop reads CASSLAGNSPLHF. In nucleotides, the CDR3 is TGTGCCAGCAGTTTAGCGGGGAATTCACCCCTCCACTTT.